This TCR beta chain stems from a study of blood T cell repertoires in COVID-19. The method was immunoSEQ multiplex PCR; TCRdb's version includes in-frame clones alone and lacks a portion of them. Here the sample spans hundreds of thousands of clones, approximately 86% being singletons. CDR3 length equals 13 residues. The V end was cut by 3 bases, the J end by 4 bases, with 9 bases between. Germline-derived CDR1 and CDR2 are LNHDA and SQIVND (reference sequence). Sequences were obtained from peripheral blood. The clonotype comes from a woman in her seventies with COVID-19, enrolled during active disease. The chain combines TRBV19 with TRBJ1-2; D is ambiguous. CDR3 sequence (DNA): TGTGCCAGTAGTATCGGACGGGGCTATGGCTACACCTTC. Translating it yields CASSIGRGYGYTF.